This is a list of T cell receptor beta chains from one sample in a study of blood T cell repertoires in COVID-19. The assay was immunoSEQ multiplex PCR, and TCRdb's table has in-frame clones only and misses some. The table records around 170,000 clones, about 86% of them present only once. Sequencing was performed on peripheral blood. These receptors all stem from a man aged 45-65 years with active or convalescent COVID-19. The CDR3 runs from the conserved cysteine through the conserved F or W. The order of the fields is clone size, CDR3 length, J gene, V gene, D gene, CDR3 DNA, CDR3 protein. D genes are given only for firm matches. The size entry is marked missing in some rows and otherwise reads once, few, many or a size class.

NA,14,TRBJ2-1,TRBV27,NA,TGTGCCAGCAGTTTCGGGACTGGGCTGAATGAGCAGTTCTTC,CASSFGTGLNEQFF
NA,12,TRBJ1-5,TRBV10-3,NA,TGTGCCATCAGGGACAGAAATCAGCCCCAGCATTTT,CAIRDRNQPQHF
NA,13,TRBJ2-5,TRBV7-8,TRBD1,TGTGCCAGCAGTCGGGACAGGGAAGAGACCCAGTACTTC,CASSRDREETQYF
few,13,TRBJ1-3,TRBV19,TRBD1,TGTGCCAGTAGTGGGACAGCAGGAAACACCATATATTTT,CASSGTAGNTIYF
NA,15,TRBJ1-5,TRBV5-6,TRBD1,TGTGCCAGCAGCAGGGACAGGGGACGTCGCCAGCCCCAGCATTTT,CASSRDRGRRQPQHF
NA,14,TRBJ2-1,TRBV27,TRBD1,TGTGCCAGCAGTCACCTGGACAGGGCAAATGAGCAGTTCTTC,CASSHLDRANEQFF
NA,15,TRBJ1-1,TRBV6-5,NA,TGTGCCAGCAGAGGGGATATTGGGCCTAGCACTGAAGCTTTCTTT,CASRGDIGPSTEAFF
NA,14,TRBJ1-1,TRBV2,NA,TGTGCCAGCTCCGACCGCACAGGGAGCACTGAAGCTTTCTTT,CASSDRTGSTEAFF
few,14,TRBJ2-5,TRBV20-1,TRBD1,TGCAGTGCTAGTCGGGGACAGGGAAGGGAGACCCAGTACTTC,CSASRGQGRETQYF
NA,18,TRBJ2-7,TRBV6-2/TRBV6-3,TRBD1,TGTGCCAGCAGTTACTTGCCAATGGGACAGGGATCAACCTACGAGCAGTACTTC,CASSYLPMGQGSTYEQYF
NA,14,TRBJ2-6,TRBV9,TRBD1,TGTGCCAGCAGCGCTAGACAGGGAGCCAACGTCCTGACTTTC,CASSARQGANVLTF
NA,13,TRBJ1-2,TRBV3-1/TRBV3-2,TRBD1,TGTGCCAGCAGCCACCGACAGGGAGGAAGCTACACCTTC,CASSHRQGGSYTF
NA,15,TRBJ2-7,TRBV5-4,NA,TGTGCCAGCAGCGATCGGACAGTTAACTCCTACGAGCAGTACTTC,CASSDRTVNSYEQYF
NA,14,TRBJ1-2,TRBV6-1,NA,TGTGCCAGCAGTGAAGCGGCCCCAAACTATGGCTACACCTTC,CASSEAAPNYGYTF
NA,13,TRBJ1-3,TRBV7-2,TRBD1,TGTGCCAGCAGCACGGGACAGGGGGACACCATATATTTT,CASSTGQGDTIYF
NA,14,TRBJ1-2,TRBV5-1,TRBD1,TGCGCCAGCAGCACGGGACAGAACTCTTATGGCTACACCTTC,CASSTGQNSYGYTF
NA,16,TRBJ2-2,TRBV9,TRBD1,TGTGCCAGCAGCTCTCATGGACAGGGTTCAACCGGGGAGCTGTTTTTT,CASSSHGQGSTGELFF
NA,13,TRBJ1-1,TRBV11-2,NA,TGTGCCAGCAGCTTAGTTGAGGGTACTGAAGCTTTCTTT,CASSLVEGTEAFF
few,14,TRBJ1-4,TRBV5-1,NA,TGCGCCAGCAGCTTGGACAGCTTTAATGAAAAACTGTTTTTT,CASSLDSFNEKLFF
NA,13,TRBJ2-3,TRBV7-9,NA,TGTGCCAGCAGTCGTCCCGGGGGAGATACGCAGTATTTT,CASSRPGGDTQYF
NA,12,TRBJ2-3,TRBV7-2,NA,TGTGCCAGCAGCCCCACCCAGGATACGCAGTATTTT,CASSPTQDTQYF
NA,12,TRBJ2-1,TRBV5-1,NA,TGCGCCAGCAGCTTCCTGGGAGATGAGCAGTTCTTC,CASSFLGDEQFF
NA,14,TRBJ2-7,TRBV9,TRBD2,TGTGCCAGCAGCCCAAGGACTAGCTCCTACGAGCAGTACTTC,CASSPRTSSYEQYF
NA,15,TRBJ2-5,TRBV5-1,NA,TGCGCCAGCAGCTTGGCCGGGGGAGTGGGGGAGACCCAGTACTTC,CASSLAGGVGETQYF
NA,15,TRBJ1-6,TRBV4-1,TRBD1,TGCGCCAGCAGCCAAGGACAGGGGTGGAATTCACCCCTCCACTTT,CASSQGQGWNSPLHF
few,15,TRBJ1-2,TRBV10-3,TRBD1,TGTGCCATCAGTGAGTCGATGACAGGGACCTATGGCTACACCTTC,CAISESMTGTYGYTF
NA,15,TRBJ1-4,TRBV4-3,NA,TGCGCCAGCAGCCCTAATATTGCAACTAATGAAAAACTGTTTTTT,CASSPNIATNEKLFF
NA,16,TRBJ2-2,TRBV4-3,TRBD2,TGCGCCAGCAGCCAAGAAACTAGCGGGGCCCCCGGGGAGCTGTTTTTT,CASSQETSGAPGELFF
many,15,TRBJ2-1,TRBV2,TRBD2,TGTGCCACCCCGACTAGCGGGAGTGAAAGTTATGAGCAGTTCTTC,CATPTSGSESYEQFF
NA,15,TRBJ2-2,TRBV6-1,NA,TGTGCCAGCAGTGAGCCGGGACAATCGACCGGGGAGCTGTTTTTT,CASSEPGQSTGELFF
once,13,TRBJ2-3,TRBV6-5,NA,TGTGCCAGCACCCCTAGAAACACAGATACGCAGTATTTT,CASTPRNTDTQYF
NA,15,TRBJ2-3,TRBV9,TRBD1,TGTGCCAGCAGCGCCCGGGACAGTGTCACAGATACGCAGTATTTT,CASSARDSVTDTQYF
once,15,TRBJ1-6,TRBV5-1,NA,TGCGCCAGCAGCTTGGCGGGTGGCTATAATTCACCCCTCCACTTT,CASSLAGGYNSPLHF
NA,13,TRBJ1-1,TRBV5-4,TRBD1,TGTGCCAGCAGCTTGGGACAGGGGTCTGAAGCTTTCTTT,CASSLGQGSEAFF
NA,15,TRBJ1-2,TRBV19,NA,TGTGCCAGTACCCCCCAAGTAGGGGGGGCGTATGGCTACACCTTC,CASTPQVGGAYGYTF
NA,14,TRBJ2-1,TRBV6-1,NA,TGTGCCAGCAGTGAAGGGGGTGGAACGGGAGAGCAGTTCTTC,CASSEGGGTGEQFF
NA,15,TRBJ2-5,TRBV7-9,TRBD2,TGTGCCAGCAGCTCGGGACTAGCGAGCCAAGAGACCCAGTACTTC,CASSSGLASQETQYF
NA,14,TRBJ1-1,TRBV7-8,TRBD1,TGTGCCAGCAGCTCCACGGGGGACAGGACTGAAGCTTTCTTT,CASSSTGDRTEAFF
once,15,TRBJ2-6,TRBV19,TRBD1,TGTGCCAGTACTAGAACAGGGGCTGGGGCCAACGTCCTGACTTTC,CASTRTGAGANVLTF
NA,17,TRBJ2-6,TRBV14,NA,TGTGCCAGCAGCCAAGAGAGGGCCTCTCGTGGGGCCAACGTCCTGACTTTC,CASSQERASRGANVLTF
NA,15,TRBJ1-2,TRBV7-9,NA,TGTGCCAGCAGCGGCCAGGGCTCCCCTACCTATGGCTACACCTTC,CASSGQGSPTYGYTF
NA,14,TRBJ1-1,TRBV2,NA,TGTGCCAGCAGTCCTATAAAACGGAACACTGAAGCTTTCTTT,CASSPIKRNTEAFF
NA,14,TRBJ1-2,TRBV5-8,NA,TGTGCCAGCTCCTCGGGACGGCAGGGGAGTGGCTACACCTTC,CASSSGRQGSGYTF
few,16,TRBJ2-3,TRBV6-4,NA,TGTGCCAGCAGTGACACCTCTGCGAGCGGCCCATATACGCAGTATTTT,CASSDTSASGPYTQYF
NA,16,TRBJ1-2,TRBV11-2,TRBD1,TGTGCCAGCAGCTCCCGGACAGGCGGCTGGTTCTATGGCTACACCTTC,CASSSRTGGWFYGYTF
NA,17,TRBJ2-6,TRBV4-2,TRBD1,TGTGCCAGCAGCCAAGAAGGACAGGGGTCTGGGGCCAACGTCCTGACTTTC,CASSQEGQGSGANVLTF
NA,15,TRBJ2-2,TRBV6-5,NA,TGTGCCAGCAGAACCTCGGGACAAAACACCGGGGAGCTGTTTTTT,CASRTSGQNTGELFF
few,11,TRBJ1-1,TRBV12-3/TRBV12-4,NA,TGTGCCAGCAGTTTCGGGGAGGGAGGATACTTT,CASSFGEGGYF
NA,12,TRBJ2-7,TRBV6-2/TRBV6-3,NA,TGTGCCAGCAGTGTACTGCGGTACGAGCAGTACTTC,CASSVLRYEQYF
NA,14,TRBJ1-3,TRBV5-1,NA,TGCGCCAGCAGTCCAACCAGCTCTGGAAACACCATATATTTT,CASSPTSSGNTIYF
NA,15,TRBJ2-7,TRBV7-9,TRBD1,TGTGCCAGCAGCGTCGTGGGACAGGAATCCTACGAGCAGTACTTC,CASSVVGQESYEQYF
NA,14,TRBJ1-5,TRBV6-2/TRBV6-3,NA,TGTGCCAGCAGTCGTCAGGGGCGTAATCAGCCCCAGCATTTT,CASSRQGRNQPQHF
NA,13,TRBJ2-2,TRBV7-7,NA,TGTGCTAGCAGCAGGGACTCTGGAGAGGAGCTGTTTTTT,CASSRDSGEELFF
NA,13,TRBJ2-7,TRBV2,TRBD1,TGTGCCAGCAGTGGGACAGGGGGATACGAGCAGTACTTC,CASSGTGGYEQYF
NA,13,TRBJ1-1,TRBV9,NA,TGTGCCAGCAGCGTGGACAGGAACACTGAAGCTTTCTTT,CASSVDRNTEAFF
once,15,TRBJ2-7,TRBV24-1,NA,TGTGCCACCAGTGACTCTACCAGGTCGCCCTACGAGCAGTACTTC,CATSDSTRSPYEQYF
NA,15,TRBJ2-3,TRBV5-5,NA,TGTGCCAGCAGCTTGCTAGGGGGGAGGGTAGATACGCAGTATTTT,CASSLLGGRVDTQYF
NA,15,TRBJ1-2,TRBV21-1,NA,TGTGCCAGCAGCCCCTACGGACAGGGGGCCAAGGGCTACACCTTC,CASSPYGQGAKGYTF
NA,15,TRBJ2-7,TRBV6-5,NA,TGTGCCAGCAGCCCCTCGGGGGGCATGTTCTACGAGCAGTACTTC,CASSPSGGMFYEQYF
NA,11,TRBJ2-7,TRBV12-3/TRBV12-4,NA,TGTGCCAGCAGCCTCGCGATTGAGCAGTACTTC,CASSLAIEQYF